This TCR beta chain was identified during a study of blood T cell repertoires in COVID-19. About the study: The United States, Italy and Spain provided the acute and convalescent COVID-19 samples.

Categorization into cohorts depended on clinical history that participants reported. Before being deemed recovered, Cohort 3 donors had two negative PCRs, clearance, or symptom resolution. Using immunoSEQ multiplex PCR, the repertoire was profiled, and TCRdb retains in-frame clones only, with some absent. Here the sample spans about 150,000 clones, 85% to 90% being singletons. V lost 0 bases and J lost 5, with 14 bases in between. CDR1 is SGHNT, CDR2 YYREEE, per germline (reference sequence). This CDR3 comprises 16 residues. The sample consisted of PBMCs or T cells enriched from blood (not recorded which). The chain joins TRBV5-4 to TRBJ2-2; a weak D match, TRBD2 (7 bases). This receptor was obtained from a woman aged 45-59 years who had recovered from COVID-19. This CDR3 is CASSLAAGAGTGELFF. In DNA, the CDR3 is TGTGCCAGCAGCTTGGCCGCGGGGGCGGGGACCGGGGAGCTGTTTTTT.